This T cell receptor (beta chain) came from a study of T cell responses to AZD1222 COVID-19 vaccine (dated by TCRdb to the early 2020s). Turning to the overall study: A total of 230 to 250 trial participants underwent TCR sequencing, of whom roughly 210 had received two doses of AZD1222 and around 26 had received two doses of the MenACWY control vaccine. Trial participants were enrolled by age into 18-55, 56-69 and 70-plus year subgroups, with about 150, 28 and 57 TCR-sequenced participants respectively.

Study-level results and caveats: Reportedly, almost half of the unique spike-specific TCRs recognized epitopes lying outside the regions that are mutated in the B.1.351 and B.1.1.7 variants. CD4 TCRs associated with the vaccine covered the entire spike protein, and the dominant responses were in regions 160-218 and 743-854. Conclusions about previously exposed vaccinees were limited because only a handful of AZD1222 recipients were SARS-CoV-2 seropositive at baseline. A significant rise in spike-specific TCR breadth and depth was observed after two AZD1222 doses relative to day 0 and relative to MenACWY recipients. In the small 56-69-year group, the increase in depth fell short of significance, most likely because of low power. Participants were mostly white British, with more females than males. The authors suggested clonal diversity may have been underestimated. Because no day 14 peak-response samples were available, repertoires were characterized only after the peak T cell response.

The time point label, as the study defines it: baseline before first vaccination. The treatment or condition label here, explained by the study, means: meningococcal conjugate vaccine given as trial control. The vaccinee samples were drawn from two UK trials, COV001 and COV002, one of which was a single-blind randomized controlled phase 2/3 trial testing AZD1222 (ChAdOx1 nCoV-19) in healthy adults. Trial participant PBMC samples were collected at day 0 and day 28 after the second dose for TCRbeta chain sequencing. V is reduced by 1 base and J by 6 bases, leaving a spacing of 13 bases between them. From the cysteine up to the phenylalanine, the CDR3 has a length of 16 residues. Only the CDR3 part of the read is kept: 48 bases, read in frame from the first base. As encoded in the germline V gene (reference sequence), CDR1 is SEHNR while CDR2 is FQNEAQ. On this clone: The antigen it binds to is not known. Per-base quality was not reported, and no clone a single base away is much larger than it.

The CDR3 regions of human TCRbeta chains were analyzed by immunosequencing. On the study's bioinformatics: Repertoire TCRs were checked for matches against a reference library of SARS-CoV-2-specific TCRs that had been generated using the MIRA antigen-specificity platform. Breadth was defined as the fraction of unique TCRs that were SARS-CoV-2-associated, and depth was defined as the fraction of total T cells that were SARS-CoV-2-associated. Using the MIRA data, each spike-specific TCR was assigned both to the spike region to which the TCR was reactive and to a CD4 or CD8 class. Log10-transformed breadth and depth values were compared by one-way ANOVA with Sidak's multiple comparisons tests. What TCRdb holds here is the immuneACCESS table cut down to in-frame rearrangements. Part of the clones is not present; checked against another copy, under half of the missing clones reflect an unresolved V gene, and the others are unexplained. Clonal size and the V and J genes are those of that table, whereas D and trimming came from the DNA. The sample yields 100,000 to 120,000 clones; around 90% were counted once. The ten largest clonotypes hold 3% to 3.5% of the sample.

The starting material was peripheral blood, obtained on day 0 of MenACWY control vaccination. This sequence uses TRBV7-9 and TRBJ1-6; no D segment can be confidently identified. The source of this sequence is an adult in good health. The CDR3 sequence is CASSLVLGPFNSPLHF. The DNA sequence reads TGTGCCAGCAGCTTAGTCTTGGGCCCTTTTAATTCACCCCTCCACTTT.